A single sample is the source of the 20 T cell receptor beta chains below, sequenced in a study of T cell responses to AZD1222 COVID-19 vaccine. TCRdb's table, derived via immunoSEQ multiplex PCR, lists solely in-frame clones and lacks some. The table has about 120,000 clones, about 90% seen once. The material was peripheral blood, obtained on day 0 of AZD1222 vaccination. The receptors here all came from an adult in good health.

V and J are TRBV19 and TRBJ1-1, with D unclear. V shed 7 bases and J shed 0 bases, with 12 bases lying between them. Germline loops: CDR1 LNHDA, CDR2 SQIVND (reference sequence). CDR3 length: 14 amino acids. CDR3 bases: TGTGCCAGTAAGGGAGAACGGGTGAACACTGAAGCTTTCTTT. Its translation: CASKGERVNTEAFF. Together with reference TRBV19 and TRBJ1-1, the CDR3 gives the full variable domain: DGGITQSPKYLFRKEGQNVTLSCEQNLNHDAMYWYRQDPGQGLRLIYYSQIVNDFQKGDIAEGYSVSREKKESFPLTVTSAQKNPTAFYLCASKGERVNTEAFFGQGTRLTVV.

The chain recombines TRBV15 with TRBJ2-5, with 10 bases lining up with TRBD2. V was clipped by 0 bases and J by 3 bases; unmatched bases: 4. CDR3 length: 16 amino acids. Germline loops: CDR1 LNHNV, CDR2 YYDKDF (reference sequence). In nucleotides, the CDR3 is TGTGCCACCAGCAGAGATCGGAGCGGGAGGGAAGAGACCCAGTACTTC. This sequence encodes CATSRDRSGREETQYF.

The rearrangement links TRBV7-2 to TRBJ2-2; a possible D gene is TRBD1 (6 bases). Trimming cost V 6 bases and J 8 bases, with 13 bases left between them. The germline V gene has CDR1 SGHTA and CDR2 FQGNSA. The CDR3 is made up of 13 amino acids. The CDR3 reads CASSFRGGGELFF. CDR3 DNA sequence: TGTGCCAGCAGTTTCAGGGGTGGTGGGGAGCTGTTTTTT.

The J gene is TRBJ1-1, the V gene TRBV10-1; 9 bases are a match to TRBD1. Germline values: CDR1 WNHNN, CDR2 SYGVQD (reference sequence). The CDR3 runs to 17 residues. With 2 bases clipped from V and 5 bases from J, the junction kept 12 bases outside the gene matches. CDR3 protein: CASSETPPGQGDTEAFF. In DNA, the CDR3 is TGCGCCAGCAGTGAGACCCCTCCGGGACAGGGTGATACTGAAGCTTTCTTT.

CDR3 DNA: TGCGCCAGCAGCTTGGGTTCCAGGCAAGAGACCCAGTACTTC. Protein: CASSLGSRQETQYF. This rearrangement joins TRBV5-1 to TRBJ2-5; D not resolved. Germline CDR1 reads SGHRS; CDR2 reads YFSETQ. V lost 0 bases and J 2 bases, leaving 8 bases between the germline ends. The CDR3 is 14 amino acids.

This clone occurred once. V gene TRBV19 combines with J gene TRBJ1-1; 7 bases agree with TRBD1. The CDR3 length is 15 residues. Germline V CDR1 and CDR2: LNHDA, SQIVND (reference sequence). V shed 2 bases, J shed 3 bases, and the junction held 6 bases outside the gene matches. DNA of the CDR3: TGTGCCAGTAGTATAAGGGGGCTCGCGGACACTGAAGCTTTCTTT. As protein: CASSIRGLADTEAFF.

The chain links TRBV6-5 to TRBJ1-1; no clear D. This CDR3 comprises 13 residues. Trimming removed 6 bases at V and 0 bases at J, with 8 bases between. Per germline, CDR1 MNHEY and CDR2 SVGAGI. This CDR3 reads CASRRSMNTEAFF. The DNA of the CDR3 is TGTGCCAGCAGACGCTCCATGAACACTGAAGCTTTCTTT.

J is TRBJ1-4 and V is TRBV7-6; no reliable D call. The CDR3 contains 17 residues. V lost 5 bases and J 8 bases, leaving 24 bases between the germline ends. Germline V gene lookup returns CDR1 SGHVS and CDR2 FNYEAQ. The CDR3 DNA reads TGTGCCAGCAGCCGGACGTGGCCCTCAGGTGGGAGCGAAAAACTGTTTTTT. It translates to CASSRTWPSGGSEKLFF.

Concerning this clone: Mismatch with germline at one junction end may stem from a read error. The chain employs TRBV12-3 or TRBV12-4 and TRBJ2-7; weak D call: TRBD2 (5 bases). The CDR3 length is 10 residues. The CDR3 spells CASSGLAFFF. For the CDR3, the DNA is TGTGCCAGCAGTGGACTGGCCTTTTTCTTC.

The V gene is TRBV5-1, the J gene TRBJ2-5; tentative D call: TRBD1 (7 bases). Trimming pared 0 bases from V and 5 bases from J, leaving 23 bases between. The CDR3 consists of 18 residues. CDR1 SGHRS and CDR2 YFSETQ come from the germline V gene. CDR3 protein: CASSLAQGLPGGPETQYF. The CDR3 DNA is TGCGCCAGCAGCTTGGCCCAAGGACTACCAGGGGGTCCCGAGACCCAGTACTTC.

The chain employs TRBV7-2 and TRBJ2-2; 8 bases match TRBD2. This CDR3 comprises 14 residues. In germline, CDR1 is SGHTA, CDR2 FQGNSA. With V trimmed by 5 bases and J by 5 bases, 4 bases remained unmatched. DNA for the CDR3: TGTGCCAGCAGCCCTCAGCGGGGGACCGGGGAGCTGTTTTTT. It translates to CASSPQRGTGELFF.

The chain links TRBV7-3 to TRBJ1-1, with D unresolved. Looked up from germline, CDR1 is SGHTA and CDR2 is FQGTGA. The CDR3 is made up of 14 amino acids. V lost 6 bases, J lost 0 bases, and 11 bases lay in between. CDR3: CASREASMNTEAFF. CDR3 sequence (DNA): TGTGCCAGCAGGGAGGCATCGATGAACACTGAAGCTTTCTTT.

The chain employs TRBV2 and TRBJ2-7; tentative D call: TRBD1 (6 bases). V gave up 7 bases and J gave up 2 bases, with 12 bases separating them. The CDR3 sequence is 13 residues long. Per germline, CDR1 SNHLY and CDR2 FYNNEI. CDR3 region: CASTQTGPYEQYF. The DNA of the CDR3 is TGTGCCAGCACCCAGACAGGACCCTACGAGCAGTACTTC.

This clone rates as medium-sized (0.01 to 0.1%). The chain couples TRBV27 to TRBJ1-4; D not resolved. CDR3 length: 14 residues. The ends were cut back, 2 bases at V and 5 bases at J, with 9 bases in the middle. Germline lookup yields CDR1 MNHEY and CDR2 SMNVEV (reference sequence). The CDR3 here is CASSLNNGNEKLFF. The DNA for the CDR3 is TGTGCCAGCAGTTTAAATAACGGAAATGAAAAACTGTTTTTT.

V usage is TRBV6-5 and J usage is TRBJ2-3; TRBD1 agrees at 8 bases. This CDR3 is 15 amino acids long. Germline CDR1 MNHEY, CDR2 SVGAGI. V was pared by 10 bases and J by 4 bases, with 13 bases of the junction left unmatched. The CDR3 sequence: CATSQGATTADTQYF. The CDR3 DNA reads TGTGCCACCTCCCAGGGGGCAACGACAGCAGATACGCAGTATTTT.

The CDR3 sequence: CASSHLPPDGRLNQPQHF. The DNA of the CDR3 is TGCGCCAGCAGTCACTTGCCCCCTGACGGACGTCTCAATCAGCCCCAGCATTTT. The gene calls are TRBV4-1 and TRBJ1-5; D is uncertain. The CDR3 is 18 residues long. Germline CDR1 reads MGHRA; CDR2 reads YSYEKL. V lost 6 bases to trimming and J lost 3 bases, with 24 bases between them.

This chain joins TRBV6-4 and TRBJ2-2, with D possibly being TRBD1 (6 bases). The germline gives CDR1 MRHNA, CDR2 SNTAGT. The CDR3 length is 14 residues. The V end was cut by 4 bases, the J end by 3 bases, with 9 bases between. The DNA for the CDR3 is TGTGCCAGCAGTGTGCACAGGGACACCGGGGAGCTGTTTTTT. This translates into CASSVHRDTGELFF.

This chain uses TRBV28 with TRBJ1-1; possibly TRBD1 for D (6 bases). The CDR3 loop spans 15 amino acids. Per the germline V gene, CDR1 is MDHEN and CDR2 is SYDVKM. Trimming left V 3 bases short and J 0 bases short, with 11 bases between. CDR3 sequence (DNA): TGTGCCAGCAGTTTCGGGGGGGCCATGAACACTGAAGCTTTCTTT. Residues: CASSFGGAMNTEAFF.

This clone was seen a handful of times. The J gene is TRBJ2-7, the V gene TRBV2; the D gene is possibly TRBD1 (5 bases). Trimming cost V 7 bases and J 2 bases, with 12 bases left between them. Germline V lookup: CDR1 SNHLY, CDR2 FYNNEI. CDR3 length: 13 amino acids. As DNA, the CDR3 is TGTGCCAGCACCCTACAGGAGACCTACGAGCAGTACTTC. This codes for CASTLQETYEQYF.

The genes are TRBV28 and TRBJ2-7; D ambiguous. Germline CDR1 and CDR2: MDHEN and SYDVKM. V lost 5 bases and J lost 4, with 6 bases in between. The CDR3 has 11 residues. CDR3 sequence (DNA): TGTGCCAGCAGTATATCATACGAGCAGTACTTC. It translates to CASSISYEQYF.